These 27 T cell receptor beta chains originate from one sample sequenced in a study of graft-versus-host responses after intestinal transplantation. These receptors' targets are unknown. The table came from immunoSEQ multiplex PCR; TCRdb's copy has only in-frame clones and leaves some out. The table records 75,000 to 100,000 clones, over 80% of them present only once. The specimen was unstimulated CD8+ T cells sorted from spleen or lymph node cells, collected before intestinal transplant. The receptors were gathered from a human donor who received an intestinal transplant.

V gene TRBV9 combines with J gene TRBJ2-5, with D maybe TRBD2 (6 bases). In germline, CDR1 is SGDLS, CDR2 YYNGEE. V was clipped by 4 bases and J by 5 bases, with 15 bases between them. The CDR3 totals 14 residues. This chain's CDR3 is CASSPEGRRETQYF. The CDR3 nucleotides read TGTGCCAGCAGCCCAGAGGGGAGGAGGGAGACCCAGTACTTC. Full variable domain (outside the CDR3, taken from reference TRBV9 and TRBJ2-5): DSGVTQTPKHLITATGQRVTLRCSPRSGDLSVYWYQQSLDQGLQFLIQYYNGEERAKGNILERFSAQQFPDLHSELNLSSLELGDSALYFCASSPEGRRETQYFGPGTRLLVL.

The chain joins TRBV4-3 to TRBJ2-3, with 9 bases lining up with TRBD2. Germline V gives CDR1 LGHNA, CDR2 YSLEER. This CDR3 is built from 18 residues. V was pared by 2 bases and J by 3 bases, with 12 bases of the junction left unmatched. CDR3 sequence reads: CASSQRGEAGGSTDTQYF. CDR3 bases: TGCGCCAGCAGCCAACGAGGCGAAGCGGGGGGAAGTACAGATACGCAGTATTTT.

The chain recombines TRBV5-6 with TRBJ2-1; D ambiguous. The CDR3 totals 11 residues. Trimming shortened V by 2 bases and J by 7 bases, and 4 bases separated the two germline ends. Germline CDR1 SGHDT, CDR2 YYEEEE. The CDR3 DNA is TGTGCCAGCAGCTTCGGTAATGAGCAGTTCTTC. It specifies CASSFGNEQFF.

The chain uses TRBV11-2 and TRBJ2-1; D possibly corresponds to TRBD1 (6 bases). CDR1 is SGHAT and CDR2 is FQNNGV in the germline V gene. V gave up 1 base and J gave up 8 bases, with 15 bases separating them. This CDR3 has 15 residues. The CDR3 DNA reads TGTGCCAGCAGCTTAGGCGTCACAGGGAATTATGAGCAGTTCTTC. It encodes CASSLGVTGNYEQFF.

V usage is TRBV7-2 and J usage is TRBJ2-3; D might be TRBD2 (6 bases). In germline, CDR1 is SGHTA, CDR2 FQGNSA. V gave up 1 base and J gave up 4 bases, with 15 bases separating them. CDR3 size: 16 residues. The CDR3 DNA is TGTGCCAGCAGCTTAGGTGTCGGGGGTACAGCAGATACGCAGTATTTT. Its translation is CASSLGVGGTADTQYF.

The rearrangement uses TRBV7-9 and TRBJ1-1, with D maybe TRBD1 (6 bases). Germline values: CDR1 SEHNR, CDR2 FQNEAQ (reference sequence). The V end lost 5 bases, the J end lost 8 bases, and 12 bases lay between the germline ends. The CDR3 is made up of 12 amino acids. The CDR3 sequence: CASSHAGTEAFF. The CDR3 DNA sequence: TGTGCCAGCAGCCATGCCGGGACAGAAGCTTTCTTT.

The chain recombines TRBV5-4 with TRBJ2-2, with a possible D match to TRBD1 (6 bases). V lost 4 bases, J lost 2 bases, and 15 bases lay in between. Per germline, CDR1 SGHNT and CDR2 YYREEE (reference sequence). CDR3 length: 16 residues. In nucleotides, the CDR3 is TGTGCCAGCAGCCCCTCGGACAGCCCAAACACCGGGGAGCTGTTTTTT. It is translated as CASSPSDSPNTGELFF.

This chain joins TRBV11-3 and TRBJ2-7; TRBD1 agrees at 7 bases. This CDR3 is 15 amino acids long. CDR1 is SGHNT and CDR2 is YENEEA in the germline V gene. The J segment lost 3 bases and the V segment lost 5 bases, leaving 10 bases of the junction unmatched. CDR3 protein: CASSQETGRIYEQYF. The CDR3 DNA reads as TGTGCCAGCAGCCAGGAGACAGGGCGAATCTACGAGCAGTACTTC. Looking up the rest from reference TRBV11-3 and TRBJ2-7 gives the full variable domain: EAGVVQSPRYKIIEKKQPVAFWCNPISGHNTLYWYLQNLGQGPELLIRYENEEAVDDSQLPKDRFSAERLKGVDSTLKIQPAELGDSAVYLCASSQETGRIYEQYFGPGTRLTVT.

J is TRBJ1-2 and V is TRBV28, with D unclear. There are 11 residues in the CDR3. The V and J ends lost 5 bases and 8 bases respectively, with 9 bases between them. Germline CDR1 is MDHEN and CDR2 is SYDVKM. CDR3: CASSPTEGYTF. The CDR3 DNA reads TGTGCCAGCAGTCCGACTGAGGGCTACACCTTC.

V usage is TRBV27 and J usage is TRBJ1-1; D unresolved. Per germline, CDR1 MNHEY and CDR2 SMNVEV (reference sequence). This CDR3 has 14 amino acids. V lost 3 bases and J 14 bases, leaving 22 bases between the germline ends. CDR3 protein: CASSLGPFLSSWFF. CDR3 coding DNA: TGTGCCAGCAGTTTGGGCCCTTTCCTCAGCTCGTGGTTCTTT.

V gene TRBV9 combines with J gene TRBJ1-4; D possibly corresponds to TRBD1 (5 bases). V dropped 2 bases and J dropped 5 bases, with 16 bases sitting between them. The CDR3 loop spans 16 amino acids. Germline lookup yields CDR1 SGDLS and CDR2 YYNGEE. The CDR3 protein is CASSVGSKGRNEKLFF. CDR3 DNA: TGTGCCAGCAGCGTGGGGTCAAAGGGGAGGAATGAAAAACTGTTTTTT.

V usage is TRBV10-3 and J usage is TRBJ2-7; D remains unclear. Germline V gene data show CDR1 as ENHRY and CDR2 as SYGVKD. V lost 0 bases, J lost 2 bases, and 8 bases lay in between. This CDR3 has 14 amino acids. The CDR3 spells CAISESVSAYEQYF. For the CDR3, the DNA is TGTGCCATCAGTGAGTCGGTGTCGGCCTACGAGCAGTACTTC.

The V and J genes are TRBV6-1 and TRBJ2-1; TRBD1 is a possible D gene (5 bases). Trimming cost V 3 bases and J 6 bases, with 12 bases left between them. Germline V gives CDR1 MNHNS, CDR2 SASEGT. CDR3 size: 14 residues. The chain's CDR3 is CASSEAGSFNEQFF. The CDR3, as DNA: TGTGCCAGCAGTGAGGCAGGGTCGTTCAATGAGCAGTTCTTC.

This chain uses TRBV11-2 with TRBJ2-7; 7 positions match TRBD1. This CDR3 is 14 amino acids long. Trimming removed 5 bases from V and 2 bases from J; junction bases left unmatched: 6. CDR1 and CDR2 from the germline V gene are SGHAT and FQNNGV. CDR3 in DNA: TGTGCCAGCAGCCCGGCCGGGACAGCCTACGAGCAGTACTTC. Translated: CASSPAGTAYEQYF.

This sequence joins TRBV2 and TRBJ1-1; D is ambiguous. This CDR3 spans 13 amino acids. Germline V lookup: CDR1 SNHLY, CDR2 FYNNEI. Trimming shortened V by 5 bases and J by 1 base, and 8 bases separated the two germline ends. The chain's CDR3 is CASSKQKNTEAFF. Here the CDR3 DNA reads TGTGCCAGCAGTAAACAGAAGAACACTGAAGCTTTCTTT.

The V gene is TRBV27, the J gene TRBJ2-7; D uncertain. The CDR3 loop spans 13 amino acids. Trimming took off 0 bases at V and 3 bases at J, with 6 bases between the two ends. The germline V gene encodes CDR1 MNHEY and CDR2 SMNVEV (reference sequence). The CDR3 is CASSLSPSYEQYF. In nucleotides, the CDR3 is TGTGCCAGCAGTTTATCTCCCAGCTACGAGCAGTACTTC.

The chain joins TRBV10-2 to TRBJ2-3; 9 bases are shared with TRBD2. J was trimmed by 2 bases and V by 3 bases; bases with no gene match: 12. Germline values: CDR1 WSHSY, CDR2 SAAADI. CDR3 length equals 18 residues. The CDR3 here is CASSERRWAGGITDTQYF. CDR3 bases: TGCGCCAGCAGTGAAAGGCGGTGGGCGGGAGGGATCACAGATACGCAGTATTTT.

V gene TRBV4-2 combines with J gene TRBJ2-2, with 7 bases that match TRBD1. V lost 6 bases to trimming and J lost 13 bases; unmatched junction nucleotides: 14. CDR3 length equals 14 residues. Looked up from germline, CDR1 is LGHNA and CDR2 is YNFKEQ. DNA of the CDR3: TGTGCCAGCAGGACCAGGCAGGGGGTGGATGCGCTGTTTTTT. As protein: CASRTRQGVDALFF.

The rearrangement links TRBV4-1 to TRBJ2-1; 9 nucleotides align to TRBD2. Germline-derived CDR1 and CDR2 are MGHRA and YSYEKL. The junction had 8 bases not matched to a gene; V was cut back by 8 bases and J by 6 bases. This CDR3 has 14 amino acids. The chain's CDR3 is CASSEAGGRNEQFF. The DNA for the CDR3 is TGCGCCAGCTCGGAGGCGGGAGGGCGCAATGAGCAGTTCTTC.

V usage is TRBV27 and J usage is TRBJ2-7; D is perhaps TRBD2 (6 bases). Germline-derived CDR1 and CDR2 are MNHEY and SMNVEV (reference sequence). The CDR3 is 16 residues long. V shed 8 bases and J shed 2 bases, with 22 bases lying between them. The CDR3 is CASGGTHQERPYEQYF. Written as DNA, the CDR3 is TGTGCCAGCGGAGGGACCCATCAGGAACGCCCCTACGAGCAGTACTTC.

The chain has TRBV4-3 and TRBJ1-3, with 9 bases lining up with TRBD1. V gave up 1 base and J gave up 3 bases; unmatched junction bases: 1. There are 15 residues in the CDR3. Germline V CDR1 and CDR2: LGHNA, YSLEER. The CDR3: CASSQGTGDGNTIYF. The CDR3 nucleotides are TGCGCCAGCAGCCAAGGGACAGGGGATGGAAACACCATATATTTT.

This clone has more than one count but fewer than ten. Different DNA sequences within this sample yield the same CDR3. This chain connects TRBV6-1 to TRBJ2-4; a weak D match, TRBD1 (6 bases). This CDR3 is 15 amino acids long. The V gene's germline CDR1 is MNHNS and CDR2 SASEGT. Trimming pared 3 bases from V and 8 bases from J, leaving 17 bases between. The CDR3, as DNA: TGTGCCAGCAGTGAGGATGACAGGCCGGCAGACATTCAGTACTTC. Translating gives CASSEDDRPADIQYF.

The chain employs TRBV9 and TRBJ2-1; possible D gene TRBD2, 6 bases. The V end lost 0 bases, the J end lost 5 bases, and 9 bases lay between the germline ends. The CDR3 extends over 14 amino acids. Germline V gene data show CDR1 as SGDLS and CDR2 as YYNGEE. The CDR3 here is CASSVVPSDNEQFF. The CDR3 DNA follows: TGTGCCAGCAGCGTAGTTCCTAGCGACAATGAGCAGTTCTTC.

The chain recombines TRBV7-8 with TRBJ1-6, with TRBD1 matching over 7 bases. There are 17 residues in the CDR3. Germline CDR1 SGHVS, CDR2 FQNEAQ. Unmatched junction bases numbered 6, after V lost 4 bases and J lost 0 bases. CDR3 loop: CASSSQTGSSYNSPLHF. In DNA, the CDR3 is TGTGCCAGCAGCTCCCAGACAGGGAGCTCCTATAATTCACCCCTCCACTTT.

V and J are TRBV6-1 and TRBJ1-4; the D is unclear. Germline values: CDR1 MNHNS, CDR2 SASEGT. The CDR3 has 15 residues. The ends were cut back, 2 bases at V and 2 bases at J, with 9 bases in the middle. In DNA form, the CDR3 reads TGTGCCAGCAGTGAACTAGTTGGGACTAATGAAAAACTGTTTTTT. It yields the protein CASSELVGTNEKLFF.

In its sample, this clone was seen once. The chain couples TRBV9 to TRBJ1-2; D is possibly TRBD1 (5 bases). In germline, CDR1 is SGDLS, CDR2 YYNGEE. The CDR3 runs 14 residues. The V and J ends lost 0 bases and 4 bases respectively, with 10 bases between them. Here the CDR3 DNA reads TGTGCCAGCAGCGTAGGCGGGGGTTCCTATGGCTACACCTTC. Encoded protein: CASSVGGGSYGYTF.

The chain has TRBV9 and TRBJ2-7; 7 bases align to TRBD2. This CDR3 comprises 14 residues. The ends lost 2 bases at V and 3 bases at J; junction bases unmatched: 5. CDR1 is SGDLS, CDR2 YYNGEE, per germline. The CDR3 loop is CASSVSAGYYEQYF. CDR3 DNA: TGTGCCAGCAGCGTTTCAGCGGGGTACTACGAGCAGTACTTC. Variable domain in full (rest from reference TRBV9 and TRBJ2-7): DSGVTQTPKHLITATGQRVTLRCSPRSGDLSVYWYQQSLDQGLQFLIQYYNGEERAKGNILERFSAQQFPDLHSELNLSSLELGDSALYFCASSVSAGYYEQYFGPGTRLTVT.